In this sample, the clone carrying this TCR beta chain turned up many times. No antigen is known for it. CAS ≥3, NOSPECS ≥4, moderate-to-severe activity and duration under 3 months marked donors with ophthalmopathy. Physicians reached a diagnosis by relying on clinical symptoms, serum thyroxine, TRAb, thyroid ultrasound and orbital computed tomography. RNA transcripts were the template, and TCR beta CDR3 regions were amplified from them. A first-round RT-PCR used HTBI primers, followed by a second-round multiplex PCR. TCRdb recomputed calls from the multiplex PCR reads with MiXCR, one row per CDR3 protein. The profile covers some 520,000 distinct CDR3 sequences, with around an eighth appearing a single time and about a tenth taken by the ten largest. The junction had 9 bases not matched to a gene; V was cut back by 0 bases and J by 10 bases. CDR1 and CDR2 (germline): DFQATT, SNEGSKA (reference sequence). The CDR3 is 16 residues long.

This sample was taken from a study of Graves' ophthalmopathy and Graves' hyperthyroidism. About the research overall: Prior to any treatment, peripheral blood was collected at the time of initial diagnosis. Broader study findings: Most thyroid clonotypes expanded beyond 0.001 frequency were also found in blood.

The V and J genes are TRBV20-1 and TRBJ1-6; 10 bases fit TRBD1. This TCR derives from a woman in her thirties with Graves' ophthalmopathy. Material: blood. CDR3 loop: CSARDGGRDRGSPLHF. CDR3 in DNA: TGCAGTGCTAGAGATGGGGGGCGGGACAGGGGATCACCCCTCCACTTT.